The T cell receptor (beta chain) under discussion was sequenced for a study of blood T cell repertoires in COVID-19. In the source study's methods: Estimates of nucleated cell counts were drawn from the amplification of reference gene primers. TCRdb keeps only in-frame clones here, not all; method: immunoSEQ multiplex PCR. The V and J calls and the clone size are those of that table, but D and trimming were determined from the DNA. Among 70,000 or so clones, around 74% were seen once, and the ten largest hold just under 15%. This CDR3 contains 15 residues. Germline CDR1 reads SGHRS; CDR2 reads YFSETQ. The ends were cut back, 4 bases at V and 4 bases at J, with 14 bases in the middle.

This receptor was obtained from a man between 60 and 75 years old with COVID-19, enrolled during active disease. The V and J genes are TRBV5-1 and TRBJ2-2; a weak D match, TRBD2 (5 bases). The sample was peripheral blood. This chain's CDR3 is CASSIRTEGTGELFF. CDR3 nucleotide sequence: TGCGCCAGCAGCATTAGAACCGAGGGCACCGGGGAGCTGTTTTTT. The full variable domain, rest sourced from reference TRBV5-1 and TRBJ2-2, is KAGVTQTPRYLIKTRGQQVTLSCSPISGHRSVSWYQQTPGQGLQFLFEYFSETQRNKGNFPGRFSGRQFSNSRSEMNVSTLELGDSALYLCASSIRTEGTGELFFGEGSRLTVL.